The 27 T cell receptor beta chains given below trace back to one sample, sequenced in a study of blood T cell repertoires in COVID-19. Sequenced by immunoSEQ multiplex PCR; TCRdb stores in-frame clones only, minus some. The table records around 260,000 clones, more than 85% of them present only once. Sequencing input: peripheral blood. The receptor set was obtained from a woman aged 25 to 39 with COVID-19, enrolled during active disease.

The V and J genes are TRBV5-1 and TRBJ1-2, with TRBD1 as a possible D gene (6 bases). CDR3 length: 15 residues. V lost 0 bases and J 5 bases, leaving 14 bases between the germline ends. The germline gives CDR1 SGHRS, CDR2 YFSETQ. CDR3 sequence (DNA): TGCGCCAGCAGCTTGGCCGGAACAGGGCGATATGGCTACACCTTC. Amino acid sequence: CASSLAGTGRYGYTF. The full variable domain, completed using reference TRBV5-1 and TRBJ1-2, is KAGVTQTPRYLIKTRGQQVTLSCSPISGHRSVSWYQQTPGQGLQFLFEYFSETQRNKGNFPGRFSGRQFSNSRSEMNVSTLELGDSALYLCASSLAGTGRYGYTFGSGTRLTVV.

V is TRBV16 and J is TRBJ1-2; 7 bases map to TRBD1. Losses at the gene ends were 3 bases for V and 5 bases for J; bases not matched to a gene: 6. The CDR3 runs to 14 residues. Germline V lookup: CDR1 KGHSY, CDR2 FQNENV. The CDR3: CASSQPTGIYGYTF. CDR3 coding DNA: TGTGCCAGCAGCCAGCCGACAGGGATTTATGGCTACACCTTC.

The chain links TRBV19 to TRBJ2-3, with a tentative D call TRBD2 (7 bases). The CDR3 is 15 amino acids. CDR1 and CDR2 (germline): LNHDA, SQIVND (reference sequence). V gave up 5 bases and J gave up 3 bases, with 15 bases separating them. CDR3 amino acids: CASSPVGGLTDTQYF. The CDR3 region has the DNA TGTGCCAGTAGTCCCGTGGGGGGGCTGACAGATACGCAGTATTTT.

This chain uses TRBV7-7 with TRBJ2-5; TRBD2 agrees at 10 bases. The trim removed 5 bases at V and 4 bases at J, leaving 10 bases unmatched. The CDR3 covers 16 residues. Germline lookup yields CDR1 SSHAT and CDR2 FNYEAQ (reference sequence). The CDR3 loop reads CASSPSAGGPVETQYF. DNA for the CDR3: TGTGCCAGCAGCCCGTCAGCGGGAGGGCCTGTAGAGACCCAGTACTTC.

There are a few counts of this clone. V is TRBV5-8 and J is TRBJ1-2, with D perhaps matching TRBD1 (6 bases). Deletions cut 0 bases from V and 8 bases from J, with 14 bases between. The CDR3 has 14 residues. Per the germline V gene, CDR1 is SGHTS and CDR2 is YDEGEE. CDR3 sequence (DNA): TGTGCCAGCAGCTTGGAAGGCAGGGGAGACGGCTACACCTTC. Amino acid sequence: CASSLEGRGDGYTF.

The V and J genes are TRBV7-2 and TRBJ1-5; D not certain. Per germline, CDR1 SGHTA and CDR2 FQGNSA. Trimming stripped 3 bases from V and 5 bases from J, with 5 bases between. The CDR3 has 12 amino acids. Written as DNA, the CDR3 is TGTGCCAGCAGCTTTCGGGATCAGCCCCAGCATTTT. Translated: CASSFRDQPQHF.

This sequence joins TRBV19 and TRBJ1-2; 7 bases agree with TRBD1. This CDR3 spans 12 amino acids. V shed 4 bases, J shed 7 bases, and the junction held 3 bases outside the gene matches. CDR1 is LNHDA and CDR2 is SQIVND in the germline V gene (reference sequence). The CDR3 bases are TGTGCCAGTAGTACGGCAGGGGGTGGCTACACCTTC. Translated, it gives CASSTAGGGYTF.

This chain uses TRBV5-1 with TRBJ2-5; TRBD2 is a possible D gene (6 bases). Germline assignment: CDR1 SGHRS and CDR2 YFSETQ. V was pared by 0 bases and J by 4 bases, with 13 bases between. This CDR3 has 15 residues. CDR3 region: CASSLDSRGRETQYF. CDR3 DNA: TGCGCCAGCAGCTTGGATTCTCGGGGGAGAGAGACCCAGTACTTC.

This chain uses TRBV7-8 with TRBJ2-2; 7 nucleotides match TRBD2. CDR1 is SGHVS, CDR2 FQNEAQ, per germline. V lost 5 bases and J lost 6; bases outside the gene matches: 15. There are 17 residues in the CDR3. The CDR3 region has the DNA TGTGCCAGCAGCCTACGAGATCGACTAGCCACCGCCGGGGAGCTGTTTTTT. Translating gives CASSLRDRLATAGELFF.

V and J are TRBV27 and TRBJ2-7; maybe TRBD2 (5 bases). The CDR3 runs 14 residues. Germline loops: CDR1 MNHEY, CDR2 SMNVEV (reference sequence). The V end was cut by 4 bases, the J end by 6 bases, with 16 bases between. CDR3 DNA: TGTGCCAGCAGTTCTTCACTAGTCCCCTCCGAGCAGTACTTC. Translated, it gives CASSSSLVPSEQYF.

This chain uses TRBV6-4 with TRBJ1-1, with 11 nucleotides matching TRBD1. The CDR3 is 15 residues long. J lost 3 bases, V lost 7 bases, and 7 bases had no gene match. The germline V gene has CDR1 MRHNA and CDR2 SNTAGT. CDR3 DNA: TGTGCCAGCACCCTACCGGGACAGGGGGACACTGAAGCTTTCTTT. Translated: CASTLPGQGDTEAFF.

The DNA for the CDR3 is TGTGCCAGCAGCTTGGCGGGAACTGCTGGAAACACCATATATTTT. Amino acids: CASSLAGTAGNTIYF. The V gene is TRBV5-8, the J gene TRBJ1-3; D is unresolved. V shed 0 bases and J shed 2 bases, with 9 bases lying between them. The CDR3 contains 15 residues. Germline-derived CDR1 and CDR2 are SGHTS and YDEGEE.

The chain couples TRBV10-2 to TRBJ2-1, with TRBD1 matching over 7 bases. CDR1 is WSHSY, CDR2 SAAADI, per germline. The CDR3 runs 14 residues. The junction had 5 bases not matched to a gene; V was cut back by 5 bases and J by 4 bases. Here the CDR3 DNA reads TGCGCCAGCAGTTACGGACAGGTATACAATGAGCAGTTCTTC. Its protein is CASSYGQVYNEQFF.

V usage is TRBV27 and J usage is TRBJ2-7, with a weak D call TRBD1 (5 bases). CDR1 and CDR2 from the germline V gene are MNHEY and SMNVEV (reference sequence). The CDR3 is made up of 14 amino acids. Between the trimmed V and J ends, which lost 2 bases and 1 base, there was a span of 9 bases. CDR3 protein: CASSLLDSSYEQYF. CDR3 coding DNA: TGTGCCAGCAGTTTACTTGACAGTTCCTACGAGCAGTACTTC.

Notes on this clone: The sample has other DNA sequences that encode this CDR3 too. The chain links TRBV5-1 to TRBJ1-1; D is unclear. Trimming pared 1 base from V and 0 bases from J, leaving 7 bases between. Germline V gene sequence: CDR1 SGHRS, CDR2 YFSETQ. CDR3 length: 14 residues. The CDR3 region is CASSLRGMNTEAFF. CDR3 nucleotides: TGCGCCAGCAGCTTGAGAGGAATGAACACTGAAGCTTTCTTT.

The chain carries TRBV19 and TRBJ1-5; possibly TRBD1 for D (5 bases). V lost 3 bases, J lost 4 bases, and 13 bases lay in between. Germline V CDR1 and CDR2: LNHDA, SQIVND (reference sequence). CDR3 length: 15 amino acids. CDR3 coding DNA: TGTGCCAGTAGTATGGAGGGGCTAGGAAATCAGCCCCAGCATTTT. Protein: CASSMEGLGNQPQHF.

J is TRBJ2-3 and V is TRBV15, with TRBD1 as a possible D gene (6 bases). CDR1 is LNHNV and CDR2 is YYDKDF in the germline V gene (reference sequence). The CDR3 spans 15 residues. Between the trimmed V and J ends, which lost 3 bases and 2 bases, there was a span of 12 bases. CDR3 DNA: TGTGCCACCAGCAGGGAAGGACAGATCACAGATACGCAGTATTTT. This encodes CATSREGQITDTQYF. The full variable domain, completed using reference TRBV15 and TRBJ2-3, is DAMVIQNPRYQVTQFGKPVTLSCSQTLNHNVMYWYQQKSSQAPKLLFHYYDKDFNNEADTPDNFQSRRPNTSFCFLDIRSPGLGDTAMYLCATSREGQITDTQYFGPGTRLTVL.

The CDR3 bases are TGTGCCAGCAGTTGGGTACAGAATCAGCCCCAGCATTTT. Protein product: CASSWVQNQPQHF. The V and J genes are TRBV6-5 and TRBJ1-5; D gene uncertain. In germline, CDR1 is MNHEY, CDR2 SVGAGI. V lost 4 bases and J lost 4, with 8 bases in between. This CDR3 spans 13 amino acids.

The chain couples TRBV28 to TRBJ1-5; D may be TRBD1 (5 bases). Trimming removed 1 base at V and 5 bases at J, with 15 bases between. Germline V gene sequence: CDR1 MDHEN, CDR2 SYDVKM. The CDR3 is made up of 16 amino acids. The CDR3 here is CASSLFTAGLDQPQHF. The CDR3 DNA sequence: TGTGCCAGCAGTTTATTTACGGCAGGGTTGGATCAGCCCCAGCATTTT.

The J gene is TRBJ2-2, the V gene TRBV5-5; weak D call: TRBD2 (5 bases). This CDR3 contains 15 residues. V gave up 3 bases and J gave up 8 bases, with 17 bases separating them. Per germline, CDR1 SGHKS and CDR2 YYEKEE (reference sequence). The CDR3 here is CASSSVHRGDGELFF. CDR3 bases: TGTGCCAGCAGCTCAGTCCACCGGGGAGATGGGGAGCTGTTTTTT.

This chain joins TRBV3-1 (or the pseudogene TRBV3-2) and TRBJ2-1, with D possibly matching TRBD2 (5 bases). Germline CDR1 and CDR2: LGHDT and YNNKEL (reference sequence). Between the trimmed V and J ends, which lost 8 bases and 5 bases, there was a span of 7 bases. The CDR3 sequence is 11 residues long. DNA for the CDR3: TGTGCCAGCGTTAGCGACAATGAGCAGTTCTTC. It yields the protein CASVSDNEQFF.

The V gene is TRBV7-3, the J gene TRBJ2-2; D possibly corresponds to TRBD2 (6 bases). V shed 5 bases and J shed 1 base, with 17 bases lying between them. The CDR3 sequence is 17 residues long. CDR1 is SGHTA and CDR2 is FQGTGA in the germline V gene. The CDR3 DNA follows: TGTGCCAGCAGCCTTAAGGGACTTGTCCGGAACACCGGGGAGCTGTTTTTT. This codes for CASSLKGLVRNTGELFF.

This clone has just a few counts. This chain connects TRBV19 to TRBJ2-2; 7 bases match TRBD2. The V gene's germline CDR1 is LNHDA and CDR2 SQIVND (reference sequence). The J segment lost 3 bases and the V segment lost 2 bases, leaving 6 bases of the junction unmatched. CDR3 length equals 16 residues. CDR3 sequence: CASSILGREYTGELFF. The CDR3 DNA reads TGTGCCAGTAGTATACTAGGGCGGGAGTACACCGGGGAGCTGTTTTTT.

A note on this clone: Distinct nucleotide sequences in the sample also encode this CDR3. This chain uses TRBV5-4 with TRBJ1-1; no definite D call. Trimming shortened V by 1 base and J by 5 bases, and 9 bases separated the two germline ends. This CDR3 spans 13 amino acids. The germline CDR1 and CDR2 sequences are SGHNT and YYREEE (reference sequence). The CDR3 reads CASSLLGGTEAFF. The CDR3, as DNA: TGTGCCAGCAGCTTGTTAGGCGGAACTGAAGCTTTCTTT.

J is TRBJ2-6 and V is TRBV6-1; maybe TRBD2 (6 bases). Germline V gives CDR1 MNHNS, CDR2 SASEGT. There are 19 residues in the CDR3. The V end was cut by 1 base, the J end by 2 bases, with 18 bases between. The CDR3, as DNA: TGTGCCAGCAGTGAAGGAGCGGGCAGTGCGAACACTGGGGCCAACGTCCTGACTTTC. Translating it yields CASSEGAGSANTGANVLTF.

The V gene is TRBV19, the J gene TRBJ2-5; D remains ambiguous. This CDR3 is 13 amino acids long. Germline values: CDR1 LNHDA, CDR2 SQIVND (reference sequence). Trimming left V 4 bases short and J 2 bases short, with 8 bases between. CDR3 region: CASSRQLQETQYF. CDR3 bases: TGTGCCAGTAGTAGGCAACTACAAGAGACCCAGTACTTC.

V usage is TRBV18 and J usage is TRBJ2-2; 13 bases line up with TRBD2. CDR1 is KGHSH, CDR2 LQKENI, per germline. V was pared by 3 bases and J by 4 bases, with 2 bases of the junction left unmatched. This CDR3 has 16 amino acids. The CDR3 sequence is CASSPRTSGSTGELFF. Written as DNA, the CDR3 is TGTGCCAGCTCACCGAGGACTAGCGGGAGCACCGGGGAGCTGTTTTTT. The variable domain in full, with the rest retrieved from reference TRBV18 and TRBJ2-2, is NAGVMQNPRHLVRRRGQEARLRCSPMKGHSHVYWYRQLPEEGLKFMVYLQKENIIDESGMPKERFSAEFPKEGPSILRIQQVVRGDSAAYFCASSPRTSGSTGELFFGEGSRLTVL.